The following is a TCR beta chain sequence with its context. The sample is drawn from a study of blood T cell repertoires in COVID-19. This CDR3 comprises 12 residues. CDR1 and CDR2 from the germline V gene are SNHLY and FYNNEI. Trimming took 4 bases from V and 4 from J, leaving 8 bases between them. This table comes from immunoSEQ multiplex PCR, and its TCRdb copy is limited to in-frame clones, with some not included. Among some 120,000 clones, approximately 85% were seen once, and the ten largest hold over 1.2%. The chain carries TRBV2 and TRBJ2-7; a weak D match, TRBD2 (5 bases). The clonotype originates from a man aged 40-55 years with acute or convalescent COVID-19. Sequenced input: peripheral blood. CDR3 DNA: TGTGCCAGCAGTGGTTCGGGGTACGAGCAGTACTTC. Amino acids: CASSGSGYEQYF.